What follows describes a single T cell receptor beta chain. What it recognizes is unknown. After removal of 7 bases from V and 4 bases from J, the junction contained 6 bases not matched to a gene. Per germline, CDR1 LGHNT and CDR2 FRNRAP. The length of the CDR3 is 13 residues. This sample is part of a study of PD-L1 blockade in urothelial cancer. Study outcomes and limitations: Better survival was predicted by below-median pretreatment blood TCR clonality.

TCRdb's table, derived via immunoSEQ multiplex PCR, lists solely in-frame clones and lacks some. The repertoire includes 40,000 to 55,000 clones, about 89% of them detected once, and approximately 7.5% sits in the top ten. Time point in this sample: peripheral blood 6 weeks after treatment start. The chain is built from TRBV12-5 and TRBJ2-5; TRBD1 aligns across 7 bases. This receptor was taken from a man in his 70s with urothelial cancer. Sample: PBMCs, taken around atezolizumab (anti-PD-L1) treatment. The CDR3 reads CASAKGAGETQYF. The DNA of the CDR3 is TGTGCTAGTGCCAAGGGGGCAGGAGAGACCCAGTACTTC.